The clone carrying this TCR delta chain turned up a few times. Its antigen is not known. TCRdb reanalyzed the PCR reads using CATT. Of 13,000 or so delta-chain clones listed, roughly 50% were seen once; the top ten hold less than 1.6%. The data were taken from a study of human gamma delta and Vdelta1 T cells. Study outcomes and limitations: Delta One T cells were reportedly polyclonal and broadly cytotoxic against acute myeloid leukemia.

This CDR3 comprises 26 residues. In germline, CDR1 is TSWWSYY, CDR2 QGS. Trimming took 1 base from V and 0 from J; bases not matched to a gene: 34. The clonotype comes from a human donor in good health. Specimen: Vdelta1 gamma-delta T cells from blood grown in culture (DOT cells). This chain uses TRDV1 with TRDJ1; TRDD2 agrees at 8 bases. The CDR3 sequence: CALGEPLFLRRPWADIRPPYTDKLIF. In DNA, the CDR3 is TGTGCTCTTGGGGAACCACTCTTCCTACGTCGCCCCTGGGCCGATATACGCCCACCTTACACCGATAAACTCATCTTT.